The 21 T cell receptor beta chains in this list originate from one sample, sequenced in a study of T-cell reconstitution after alpha-beta-depleted transplantation in children. A library of TCRbeta sequences, prepared with unique molecular identifiers, was generated. Using its own MiXCR run on the PCR reads, TCRdb lists one record per CDR3 protein. Seen here are hundreds of thousands of distinct CDR3 sequences, 16% observed once, and the top ten hold 1.1%. The specimen comprised PBMCs from the stem cell graft donor, sampled from the stem cell graft. Receptors were obtained from a human donor who donated a stem cell graft to a child with acute myeloid leukemia.

In its sample, this clonotype was seen many times. The genes are TRBV12-3 or TRBV12-4 and TRBJ2-1; 11 bases fit TRBD2. V shed 5 bases and J 2 bases; nucleotides not matched to a gene: 5. The CDR3 runs to 16 residues. The CDR3 reads CASSDPGLAAYNEQFF. CDR3 nucleotide sequence: TGTGCCAGCAGTGATCCGGGACTAGCGGCCTACAATGAGCAGTTCTTC.

This clonotype was counted a few times. The CDR3 here is CASSPHARRQANYGYTF. The CDR3 DNA sequence: TGTGCCAGCAGCCCCCACGCGAGGAGACAGGCTAACTATGGCTACACCTTC. The chain carries TRBV4-2 and TRBJ1-2; D possibly corresponds to TRBD1 (6 bases). The germline CDR1 and CDR2 sequences are LGHNA and YNFKEQ. This CDR3 has 17 residues. Deletions cut 4 bases from V and 0 bases from J, with 18 bases between.

This clonotype has more than one count but fewer than ten. The chain couples TRBV11-1 to TRBJ2-3; the D gene is possibly TRBD2 (5 bases). This CDR3 is built from 13 residues. The germline V and J ends were trimmed by 2 bases and 13 bases, with 16 bases remaining between them. CDR1 SGHAT and CDR2 FQDESV come from the germline V gene (reference sequence). For the CDR3, the DNA is TGTGCCAGCAGCTTAAGTGAGGGTATAAAAGAGTATTTT. Translating gives CASSLSEGIKEYF.

This chain connects TRBV12-3 or TRBV12-4 to TRBJ2-7; D possibly uses TRBD1 or TRBD2 (5 bases each). V gave up 0 bases and J gave up 7 bases, with 16 bases separating them. There are 15 residues in the CDR3. The CDR3 nucleotides read TGTGCCAGCAGTTTAGCGCTGAGGGGCTTACGGGAGCAGTACGTC. Amino acids: CASSLALRGLREQYV.

This clonotype has just a few counts. The gene calls are TRBV5-5 and TRBJ1-1, with a weak D call TRBD1 (5 bases). CDR3 length equals 14 residues. The germline gives CDR1 SGHKS, CDR2 YYEKEE (reference sequence). Trimming took 3 bases from V and 3 from J, leaving 12 bases between them. This CDR3 is CASSSRGGYTEAFF. In nucleotides, the CDR3 is TGTGCCAGCAGCTCCCGCGGGGGGTACACTGAAGCTTTCTTT.

The chain is built from TRBV9 and TRBJ2-1, with D possibly being TRBD2 (7 bases). Trimming removed 0 bases at V and 7 bases at J, with 14 bases between. The CDR3 sequence is 15 residues long. CDR1 is SGDLS, CDR2 YYNGEE, per germline. The CDR3 region has the DNA TGTGCCAGCAGCGTAGTGAGGGGGGGATGGAATGAGCAGTTCTTC. Its protein product is CASSVVRGGWNEQFF.

This clonotype was recorded many times. The V gene is TRBV20-1, the J gene TRBJ1-6; D is possibly TRBD1 (5 bases). This CDR3 is 15 amino acids long. V lost 3 bases to trimming and J lost 8 bases, with 17 bases between them. The germline V gene has CDR1 DFQATT and CDR2 SNEGSKA (reference sequence). The CDR3 is CSARGDLTWDSPLHF. CDR3 sequence (DNA): TGCAGTGCTAGGGGGGACCTTACATGGGATTCACCCCTCCACTTT.

This clonotype was observed many times. V and J are TRBV24-1 and TRBJ2-5; 10 positions match TRBD1. Trimming removed 4 bases from V and 1 base from J; junction bases left unmatched: 5. Per the germline V gene, CDR1 is KGHDR and CDR2 is SFDVKD. The CDR3 runs to 16 residues. CDR3 DNA: TGTGCCACCAGTGAATCCGGGACAGGGGCCCAAGAGACCCAGTACTTC. As protein: CATSESGTGAQETQYF.

The chain couples TRBV12-3 or TRBV12-4 to TRBJ1-3, with TRBD1 matching over 9 bases. CDR3 length: 15 residues. The J segment lost 8 bases and the V segment lost 3 bases, leaving 8 bases of the junction unmatched. The CDR3 region is CASSFRTGVSDTIYF. The CDR3 region has the DNA TGTGCCAGCAGTTTCCGGACAGGGGTGTCGGACACCATATATTTT.

This clonotype has a count of ten or more. This rearrangement joins TRBV20-1 to TRBJ1-1, with D possibly matching TRBD1 (6 bases). The CDR3 is 12 amino acids. Germline V gene sequence: CDR1 DFQATT, CDR2 SNEGSKA (reference sequence). V gave up 6 bases and J gave up 4 bases, with 12 bases separating them. CDR3 amino acids: CSAGARGTEAFF. The CDR3, as DNA: TGCAGTGCAGGGGCCAGGGGCACTGAAGCTTTCTTT.

This clonotype was picked up many times. The chain employs TRBV5-1 and TRBJ2-2; D is unclear. V was pared by 5 bases and J by 1 base, with 9 bases between. Germline V gives CDR1 SGHRS, CDR2 YFSETQ. This CDR3 contains 14 residues. CDR3 sequence: CASRPYVNTGELFF. In nucleotides, the CDR3 is TGCGCCAGCAGACCCTACGTGAACACCGGGGAGCTGTTTTTT.

This clonotype was picked up a small number of times. This chain connects TRBV7-9 to TRBJ1-1, with D maybe TRBD1 (5 bases). This CDR3 contains 15 residues. The V end was cut by 6 bases, the J end by 0 bases, with 14 bases between. Looked up from germline, CDR1 is SEHNR and CDR2 is FQNEAQ (reference sequence). The CDR3 region is CASRKGQGLNTEAFF. CDR3 DNA: TGTGCCAGCAGGAAAGGGCAGGGACTGAACACTGAAGCTTTCTTT.

This clonotype was picked up many times. The CDR3 is CATSRAAGETEAFF. CDR3 coding DNA: TGTGCCACCAGCCGGGCGGCGGGGGAGACTGAAGCTTTCTTT. This chain uses TRBV15 with TRBJ1-1, with D possibly TRBD1 on 5 matching bases. The germline gives CDR1 LNHNV, CDR2 YYDKDF (reference sequence). V was pared by 5 bases and J by 5 bases, with 15 bases between. This CDR3 comprises 14 residues.

This clonotype was observed many times. The V gene is TRBV4-3, the J gene TRBJ2-7; TRBD1 matches at 9 bases. Germline loops: CDR1 LGHNA, CDR2 YSLEER. V trimming: 3 bases; J trimming: 3 bases; junction bases outside the gene matches: 3. The CDR3 sequence is 14 residues long. Here the CDR3 reads CASSHRDRDYEQYF. The CDR3 DNA follows: TGCGCCAGCAGCCACCGGGACAGGGACTACGAGCAGTACTTC.

This chain connects TRBV10-3 to TRBJ2-1; D uncertain. The CDR3 loop spans 15 amino acids. CDR1 and CDR2 from the germline V gene are ENHRY and SYGVKD. V lost 7 bases to trimming and J lost 10 bases, with 23 bases between them. The CDR3 region has the DNA TGTGCCATCACCCCCGATGGGCCCTCCGGACGAGAGCAGTTCTTC. Translated, it gives CAITPDGPSGREQFF.

The sample holds many counts of this clonotype. The CDR3 is CASSVGGSSTDTQYF. The CDR3 DNA reads as TGTGCCAGCAGCGTAGGGGGTTCTAGCACAGATACGCAGTATTTT. The J gene is TRBJ2-3, the V gene TRBV9; D is unclear. V was cut by 0 bases and J by 0 bases, with 8 bases left in between. The CDR3 extends over 15 amino acids. CDR1 and CDR2 from the germline V gene are SGDLS and YYNGEE.

This clonotype was counted a few times. The chain recombines TRBV6-5 with TRBJ2-4; 9 bases are a match to TRBD1. The ends lost 4 bases at V and 4 bases at J; junction bases unmatched: 5. CDR3 length equals 15 residues. From germline, CDR1 is MNHEY and CDR2 SVGAGI. The CDR3 DNA reads as TGTGCCAGCAGTTTACGACAGGGGGGAAAAAACATTCAGTACTTC. Translated: CASSLRQGGKNIQYF.

This clonotype was recorded at least ten times. This chain uses TRBV4-3 with TRBJ2-1; the D is unclear. In germline, CDR1 is LGHNA, CDR2 YSLEER. The CDR3 consists of 14 residues. V lost 4 bases and J lost 9, with 16 bases in between. CDR3 sequence (DNA): TGCGCCAGCAGCCCGCGGACCCTTACAGTTGAGCAGTTCTTC. Translation gives CASSPRTLTVEQFF.

This clonotype appeared many times. The gene calls are TRBV6-2 or TRBV6-3 and TRBJ2-5; weak D call: TRBD2 (6 bases). The CDR3 spans 16 residues. V was cut by 6 bases and J by 2 bases, with 19 bases left in between. CDR1 is MNHEY, CDR2 SVGEGT, per germline. Here the CDR3 reads CASSSIEDYLQETQYF. The CDR3 DNA follows: TGTGCCAGCAGCTCGATCGAGGACTACCTACAAGAGACCCAGTACTTC.

This chain connects TRBV7-9 to TRBJ2-7; TRBD2 might be the D (6 bases). Germline V gene data show CDR1 as SEHNR and CDR2 as FQNEAQ (reference sequence). V dropped 2 bases and J dropped 6 bases, with 14 bases sitting between them. The CDR3 has 14 residues. The CDR3 nucleotides read TGTGCCAGCAGCTTATTGGAGGGGATTGGCGAGCAGTACTTC. This sequence encodes CASSLLEGIGEQYF.

The CDR3 DNA follows: TGCAGTGCTGCGTCCCGGGACAGGGGGCCAGATACGCAGTATTTT. Amino acids: CSAASRDRGPDTQYF. The rearrangement uses TRBV20-1 and TRBJ2-3; 12 bases are a match to TRBD1. This CDR3 contains 15 residues. Trimming at V came to 5 bases and at J to 4 bases, leaving 7 bases not matched to a gene. The germline CDR1 and CDR2 sequences are DFQATT and SNEGSKA (reference sequence).